The present TCR beta chain was sequenced within a study of blood T cell repertoires in COVID-19. Whole-study context: Samples representing acute and convalescent COVID-19 were sourced from the United States, Italy and Spain. Sources were T cells, B-cell-depleted T cells, or PBMCs; the material itself was cDNA or gDNA.

In the original analysis: Estimates of nucleated cell counts were drawn from the amplification of reference gene primers. This table comes from immunoSEQ multiplex PCR, and its TCRdb copy is limited to in-frame clones, with some not included. That table is the source of V, J and clone size, and D and trimming were worked out from the DNA. The sample holds 100,000 to 150,000 clones; approximately 89% are singletons and the top ten take 3.2%. V lost 4 bases and J lost 3, with 18 bases in between. The length of the CDR3 is 16 residues. Germline CDR1 is MNHEY and CDR2 is SVGAGI. The table lists this clone with a count of one. Seattle patient enrollment occurred during active infection, with longitudinal follow-up thereafter.

The sequence derives from a woman aged 80 or over with COVID-19, enrolled during active disease. This chain connects TRBV6-5 to TRBJ1-1; D not certain. Sample: peripheral blood. The CDR3 coding sequence is TGTGCCAGCAGTTGCTCGAAGACGGCGGCGGACACTGAAGCTTTCTTT. It is translated as CASSCSKTAADTEAFF.